This T cell receptor beta chain was observed in a study of blood T cells in healthy people across ages. Study conclusions and caveats: There was a strong correlation between TCR beta diversity and naive T cell percentage.

To note about this clonotype: The antigen remains unidentified.

The authors ran a second PCR of 7 to 11 cycles using a sample-barcoded 5' primer and a J-beta primer mix. Every cDNA molecule carried a tag from a template-switch adaptor bearing 12 random nucleotides. A single record per CDR3 protein comes from TCRdb applying MiXCR to the 5' RACE reads. The table has some 920,000 distinct CDR3 sequences, roughly half seen once. The sequencing input was blood. This clonotype was sampled from a woman aged 60-75 years in good health.

Here the CDR3 reads CASSLPGRNEQYF. CDR3 bases: TGTGCCAGCAGTTTACCAGGGAGAAACGAGCAGTACTTC. The chain joins TRBV28 to TRBJ2-7; D possibly matches TRBD1 or TRBD2 (5 bases each). Germline CDR1 and CDR2: MDHEN and SYDVKM. The ends were cut back, 2 bases at V and 5 bases at J, with 10 bases in the middle. This CDR3 has 13 residues.